This T cell receptor beta chain was identified in a study of blood T cell repertoires in COVID-19 (dated by TCRdb to 2020 to 2022). In the study overall: Samples covering the acute and convalescent phases of COVID-19 were provided by collaborators in the United States, Italy and Spain. The prospective study material was composed of cDNA or gDNA derived from T cells, B-cell-depleted T cells, or PBMCs. Deeply sampled blood TCRbeta repertoires from subjects exposed to, actively infected with, or recovered from COVID-19 were included in the dataset. The repertoires were made available in a free public database intended to serve as a resource for research on the immune response to SARS-CoV-2. Samples were obtained from the ongoing ImmuneRACE study (first 160 participants) and from some 1,200 subjects provided by 6 global collaborators. Nearly every sample came with metadata listing a de-identified subject ID, COVID-19 status, age in years and sex. Where available, HLA class I and class II types were taken from metadata supplied by the sample provider and were not determined by assay-based typing. What the research found in general, with its limitations: Clinical and demographic metadata were provided uncurated, with the amount varying by source and participant.

The collaborating institutions used their own protocols to collect whole blood in K2EDTA tubes. For TCRbeta analysis, collaborators shipped samples in one of three forms: frozen whole blood, isolated PBMCs, or DNA extracted from either of those sample types. Trimming costs V 6 bases and J 5 bases, and their ends lie 11 bases apart. The germline V gene encodes CDR1 ENHRY and CDR2 SYGVKD. The CDR3 sequence holds 13 residues, the cysteine and phenylalanine included. CDR3 DNA only is kept here, 39 bases in frame from base 1. TCRbeta CDR3 regions were amplified from genomic DNA by means of the immunoSEQ Assay, a bias-controlled multiplex PCR. The original methods were these. The number of nucleated cells in each sample was estimated from the amplification of reference gene primers within the assay. Sequence reads were collapsed and filtered to measure the absolute abundance of every unique TCRbeta CDR3 rearrangement. For each sample, productive Simpson clonality was calculated as the square root of Simpson's diversity index across productive rearrangements. What TCRdb holds here is the immuneACCESS table cut down to in-frame rearrangements. Part of the clones is not present; checked against another copy, under half of the missing clones reflect an unresolved V gene, and the others are unexplained. The DNA was the basis for D and trimming; V, J and clone size are from that table. This sample lists around 70,000 clones; approximately 80% were detected once. In total, the top ten clones hold about 43% of the sample.

On this clone itself: There is no known antigen for this receptor. No per-base quality is available; no much larger clone lies one base away.

Sequencing was performed on peripheral blood. This TCR derives from a man older than 75 with acute or convalescent COVID-19. The sequence links TRBV10-3 to TRBJ1-5; possibly the D gene is TRBD1, per 5 matching bases. For the CDR3, the sequence is CAIRDTVDQPQHF. The DNA reads TGTGCCATCAGGGACACAGTAGATCAGCCCCAGCATTTT.